The 18 T cell receptor beta chains below all came from one sample that was sequenced in a study of tumor-infiltrating lymphocytes in localized non-small cell lung cancer. Clones were sequenced by immunoSEQ multiplex PCR, and TCRdb holds only the in-frame ones, with some missing. The sample contains 10,000 to 15,000 clones, roughly three quarters of which appear only once. The sequencing input was uninvolved lung tissue not adjacent to the tumor. These receptors originate from a human donor with non-small cell lung cancer.

The chain is built from TRBV5-1 and TRBJ2-2; D is unresolved. This CDR3 spans 16 amino acids. V was trimmed by 4 bases and J by 6 bases, leaving 19 bases between them. From germline, CDR1 is SGHRS and CDR2 YFSETQ. CDR3 in amino acids: CASSPPASSDPGELFF. As DNA, the CDR3 is TGCGCCAGCAGCCCTCCAGCGTCTTCTGACCCCGGGGAGCTGTTTTTT.

The chain links TRBV4-1 to TRBJ1-1, with D unclear. In germline, CDR1 is MGHRA, CDR2 YSYEKL. The CDR3 contains 16 residues. V was cut by 3 bases and J by 0 bases, with 14 bases left in between. CDR3 nucleotides: TGCGCCAGCAGCCAGCCAGGATCCCACTTGAACACTGAAGCTTTCTTT. Protein sequence: CASSQPGSHLNTEAFF.

This chain joins TRBV6-6 and TRBJ2-1, with 8 positions matching TRBD2. Germline CDR1 is MNHNY and CDR2 is SVGAGI (reference sequence). The CDR3 loop spans 13 amino acids. V lost 7 bases, J lost 9 bases, and 8 bases stayed unmatched. CDR3 DNA: TGTGCCAGCACCTCCGGGACTAGTGTTGAGCAGTTCTTC. Encoded protein: CASTSGTSVEQFF.

In this sample, this clone is medium-sized (0.01 to 0.1%). The V gene is TRBV5-4, the J gene TRBJ1-2; maybe TRBD1 (5 bases). This CDR3 is 12 amino acids long. Between the trimmed V and J ends, which lost 0 bases and 7 bases, there was a span of 7 bases. Germline V gives CDR1 SGHNT, CDR2 YYREEE (reference sequence). Written as DNA, the CDR3 is TGTGCCAGCAGCTTGGCAGGGTTTGGCTACACCTTC. It codes for CASSLAGFGYTF. Looking up the rest from reference TRBV5-4 and TRBJ1-2 gives the full variable domain: ETGVTQSPTHLIKTRGQQVTLRCSSQSGHNTVSWYQQALGQGPQFIFQYYREEENGRGNFPPRFSGLQFPNYSSELNVNALELDDSALYLCASSLAGFGYTFGSGTRLTVV.

The chain couples TRBV5-6 to TRBJ2-3, with D perhaps matching TRBD2 (5 bases). CDR1 SGHDT and CDR2 YYEEEE come from the germline V gene. The CDR3 runs 15 residues. The V gene lost 3 bases and the J gene lost 0 bases, with 11 bases spanning the gap. In DNA, the CDR3 is TGTGCCAGCAGCTCGCCGAGGGAAAGCACAGATACGCAGTATTTT. It codes for CASSSPRESTDTQYF.

The chain recombines TRBV5-1 with TRBJ2-2; TRBD1 agrees at 9 bases. With 4 bases clipped from V and 7 bases from J, the junction kept 8 bases outside the gene matches. Germline values: CDR1 SGHRS, CDR2 YFSETQ. This CDR3 contains 15 residues. CDR3 region: CASSLQGASDGELFF. CDR3 DNA: TGCGCCAGCAGCCTACAGGGGGCGTCGGACGGGGAGCTGTTTTTT.

This clone has more than one count but fewer than ten. The V gene is TRBV5-1, the J gene TRBJ2-3; 12 bases align to TRBD1. With V trimmed by 2 bases and J by 4 bases, 8 bases remained unmatched. The CDR3 spans 17 residues. Germline V gene lookup returns CDR1 SGHRS and CDR2 YFSETQ. In DNA form, the CDR3 reads TGCGCCAGCAGCTTTCCCGGTGGGACAGGGGGCCCAGATACGCAGTATTTT. Its protein is CASSFPGGTGGPDTQYF.

The V call is TRBV5-1, the J call TRBJ2-5, with TRBD1 identical over 7 bases. With 5 bases clipped from V and 2 bases from J, the junction kept 3 bases outside the gene matches. Germline V gene lookup returns CDR1 SGHRS and CDR2 YFSETQ. CDR3 length: 13 amino acids. The CDR3 DNA sequence: TGCGCCAGCAGTTCCAGGGGGCAAGAGACCCAGTACTTC. Its protein product is CASSSRGQETQYF. Full variable domain (outside the CDR3, taken from reference TRBV5-1 and TRBJ2-5): KAGVTQTPRYLIKTRGQQVTLSCSPISGHRSVSWYQQTPGQGLQFLFEYFSETQRNKGNFPGRFSGRQFSNSRSEMNVSTLELGDSALYLCASSSRGQETQYFGPGTRLLVL.

This clone was seen a few times. The chain employs TRBV7-9 and TRBJ1-1; the D is unclear. The CDR3 has 13 amino acids. Germline CDR1 reads SEHNR; CDR2 reads FQNEAQ (reference sequence). V dropped 3 bases and J dropped 0 bases, with 5 bases sitting between them. CDR3 residues: CASSFAMNTEAFF. The CDR3 nucleotides read TGTGCCAGCAGCTTCGCCATGAACACTGAAGCTTTCTTT.

This clone showed up just a few times. The chain couples TRBV4-1 to TRBJ2-5, with TRBD2 matching 8 bases. This CDR3 contains 17 residues. CDR1 MGHRA and CDR2 YSYEKL come from the germline V gene. The V and J ends lost 3 bases and 2 bases, in that order; junction bases with no gene match: 11. The CDR3 bases are TGCGCCAGCAGCCACCTTTCGGGAGGGGTATATCAAGAGACCCAGTACTTC. It translates to CASSHLSGGVYQETQYF.

This chain joins TRBV6-1 and TRBJ2-2; D ambiguous. The CDR3 spans 16 residues. Trimming stripped 4 bases from V and 5 bases from J, with 17 bases between. The germline V gene has CDR1 MNHNS and CDR2 SASEGT. The CDR3 region has the DNA TGTGCCAGCAGTGGCCGGTTGGGCCTCCGTACCGGGGAGCTGTTTTTT. Amino acid sequence: CASSGRLGLRTGELFF.

V and J are TRBV5-1 and TRBJ2-7; TRBD1 is a possible D gene (6 bases). Per the germline V gene, CDR1 is SGHRS and CDR2 is YFSETQ. V was shortened by 3 bases and J by 1 base, with 14 bases between the two germline ends. CDR3 length: 15 amino acids. The CDR3 spells CASSSTGLRSYEQYF. The DNA of the CDR3 is TGCGCCAGCAGCTCTACAGGGCTCAGGTCCTACGAGCAGTACTTC.

This clone showed up just once. CDR3 loop: CASSLFYEQYF. Written as DNA, the CDR3 is TGTGCCAGCAGTTTATTCTACGAGCAGTACTTC. The rearrangement joins TRBV2 to TRBJ2-7, with no clear D. This CDR3 comprises 11 residues. V was trimmed by 5 bases and J by 3 bases, leaving 5 bases between them. Germline V lookup: CDR1 SNHLY, CDR2 FYNNEI.

This chain joins TRBV11-2 and TRBJ1-5; no clear D gene. The germline gives CDR1 SGHAT, CDR2 FQNNGV. The CDR3 length is 13 residues. Trimming left V 1 base short and J 4 bases short, with 5 bases between. CDR3 residues: CASSLGPNQPQHF. The CDR3 bases are TGTGCCAGCAGCTTAGGCCCGAATCAGCCCCAGCATTTT. Complete variable domain (other parts from reference TRBV11-2 and TRBJ1-5): EAGVAQSPRYKIIEKRQSVAFWCNPISGHATLYWYQQILGQGPKLLIQFQNNGVVDDSQLPKDRFSAERLKGVDSTLKIQPAKLEDSAVYLCASSLGPNQPQHFGDGTRLSIL.

The chain joins TRBV4-1 to TRBJ1-2; D is unresolved. This CDR3 is built from 14 residues. Looked up from germline, CDR1 is MGHRA and CDR2 is YSYEKL. Trimming shortened V by 6 bases and J by 3 bases, and 14 bases separated the two germline ends. In DNA, the CDR3 is TGCGCCAGCAGAAGGGAAGCCGGGGACTATGGCTACACCTTC. Protein product: CASRREAGDYGYTF.

This clone was counted a few times. This rearrangement joins TRBV19 to TRBJ1-5; possibly TRBD1 for D (5 bases). The V end lost 5 bases, the J end lost 4 bases, and 15 bases lay between the germline ends. Per germline, CDR1 LNHDA and CDR2 SQIVND (reference sequence). CDR3 size: 15 residues. The CDR3 coding sequence is TGTGCCAGTAGTCCCGATAACAGGTCGAATCAGCCCCAGCATTTT. Protein: CASSPDNRSNQPQHF. Using reference TRBV19 and TRBJ1-5 for the parts outside the CDR3, the full variable domain is DGGITQSPKYLFRKEGQNVTLSCEQNLNHDAMYWYRQDPGQGLRLIYYSQIVNDFQKGDIAEGYSVSREKKESFPLTVTSAQKNPTAFYLCASSPDNRSNQPQHFGDGTRLSIL.

The rearrangement joins TRBV29-1 to TRBJ2-7; D remains unclear. The germline V gene has CDR1 SQVTM and CDR2 ANQGSEA. Trimming removed 4 bases from V and 1 base from J, with 14 bases in between. The CDR3 contains 14 residues. CDR3 DNA sequence: TGCAGCGTTGGGTATTGGGCAGAATCCTACGAGCAGTACTTC. This sequence encodes CSVGYWAESYEQYF.

V gene TRBV9 combines with J gene TRBJ2-7; D is tentatively TRBD1 or TRBD2 (5 bases each). Germline loops: CDR1 SGDLS, CDR2 YYNGEE. V dropped 2 bases and J dropped 6 bases, with 12 bases sitting between them. The CDR3 contains 13 residues. CDR3 nucleotides: TGTGCCAGCAGCGTCTCGGGACGAAGCGAGCAGTACTTC. Translated: CASSVSGRSEQYF.